This TCR beta chain comes out of a study of blood T cell repertoires in COVID-19. For the study at large: PBMCs, B-cell-depleted T cells, or T cells were the source of the cDNA or gDNA that made up the material.

As processed by the authors: From reference gene primer amplification, estimates of nucleated cell counts were derived. This table comes from immunoSEQ multiplex PCR, and its TCRdb copy is limited to in-frame clones, with some not included. D and trimming come from the DNA, and the V and J calls and clone size come from that table. The table lists almost 70,000 clones, roughly 80% of them singletons. Germline CDR1 and CDR2: LGHNA and YNFKEQ. The CDR3 has 16 amino acids. Trimming cost V 3 bases and J 7 bases; bases outside gene matches: 7. The rearrangement joins TRBV4-2 to TRBJ2-1; 12 positions match TRBD2. The sequenced sample consisted of peripheral blood. The TCR sequence derives from a man in his sixties with acute or convalescent COVID-19. CDR3 DNA sequence: TGTGCCAGCAGCCACTCTAGCGGGGGGGCCAGGAATGAGCAGTTCTTC. It specifies CASSHSSGGARNEQFF.